The table lists the clone carrying this T cell receptor beta chain with many counts. Specified time point: patch test 2, 6 weeks after DPC sensitization. The treatment: therapeutic diphenylcyclopropenone sensitization with weekly scalp DPC. Blood draws came first, before each patch test. MiXCR, run by TCRdb on the RACE reads, gives a single entry per CDR3 protein. The sample contains about 100,000 distinct CDR3 sequences, roughly 10% of which appear only once. This specimen comes from a study of human T cells and chemical hapten exposure. Study summary: Patch tests put 0.01% DPC on the upper back, and the results were checked at 6 days.

The ends lost 0 bases at V and 3 bases at J; junction bases unmatched: 3. The CDR3 runs to 15 residues. Germline CDR1 reads LGHNA; CDR2 reads YSLEER. The chain links TRBV4-3 to TRBJ2-3; TRBD1 agrees at 7 bases. Sequencing was performed on whole blood, taken in connection with sensitization to the hapten diphenylcyclopropenone (DPC). This TCR was sampled from a woman aged 40 to 55 with alopecia areata. Some clones in this sample may be carry-over from other donors' samples. The CDR3 nucleotides read TGCGCCAGCAGCCAAGAGGGGACAGCTACAGATACGCAGTATTTT. Translated, it gives CASSQEGTATDTQYF.